Sequencing of this T cell receptor (beta chain) was carried out in a study of T cell responses to AZD1222 COVID-19 vaccine. Assay used: immunoSEQ multiplex PCR; TCRdb lists only in-frame clones, some missing. The sample shows some 170,000 clones, more than 80% of them seen only once. Regarding this clone: Its antigen is not known.

Whole-study results and caveats: Compared with day 0, the breadth and depth of the Spike-specific TCR repertoire rose significantly after two doses of AZD1222.

CDR1 is KGHSH and CDR2 is LQKENI in the germline V gene. The CDR3 is made up of 14 amino acids. Trimming left V 0 bases short and J 7 bases short, with 12 bases between. The chain has TRBV18 and TRBJ1-2; D not certain. This TCR came from an adult in good health. The starting material was peripheral blood, obtained on day 0 of AZD1222 vaccination. The CDR3 sequence: CASSPPGQVGGYTF. The CDR3 DNA reads TGTGCCAGCTCACCACCAGGGCAGGTGGGTGGCTACACCTTC. Complete variable domain (other parts from reference TRBV18 and TRBJ1-2): NAGVMQNPRHLVRRRGQEARLRCSPMKGHSHVYWYRQLPEEGLKFMVYLQKENIIDESGMPKERFSAEFPKEGPSILRIQQVVRGDSAAYFCASSPPGQVGGYTFGSGTRLTVV.